A selection of T cell receptor beta chains follows, all from one sample in a study of CD8 T cells in Susac syndrome. In TCRdb, the immunoSEQ multiplex PCR reads were re-called with MiXCR into one record per CDR3 protein. The sample records 150,000 to 200,000 distinct CDR3 sequences, approximately 96% being singletons. The sample was CD8+ T cells from PBMCs. All receptors come from a human donor with multiple sclerosis. Both conserved end residues are part of each CDR3. The D gene is left open where the match is weak. The listing skips clone size in some rows; elsewhere it reads once, few, many or a size class.

D gene: .; V gene: TRBV6-4; clone size: .; J gene: TRBJ2-1; CDR3 length: 15; CDR3 DNA: TGTGCCAGCAGTGACGTGGTGACTCACCCCAATGAGCAGTTCTTC; CDR3 protein: CASSDVVTHPNEQFF
D gene: .; V gene: TRBV7-9; clone size: .; J gene: TRBJ1-2; CDR3 length: 14; CDR3 DNA: TGTGCCAGCAGCCCATGGGGGATCAACTATGGCTACACCTTC; CDR3 protein: CASSPWGINYGYTF
D gene: .; V gene: TRBV19; clone size: .; J gene: TRBJ1-1; CDR3 length: 14; CDR3 DNA: TGTGCCAGTAGTATTCTGGGGTGGCGAACTGAAGCTTTCTTT; CDR3 protein: CASSILGWRTEAFF
D gene: .; V gene: TRBV29-1; clone size: .; J gene: TRBJ1-1; CDR3 length: 11; CDR3 DNA: TGCAGCGTTGAAACAGGGATTGAAGCTTTCTTT; CDR3 protein: CSVETGIEAFF
D gene: TRBD2; V gene: TRBV11-2; clone size: .; J gene: TRBJ2-1; CDR3 length: 16; CDR3 DNA: TGTGCCAGCAGCCTCCCTAGCGGGAGGGGGTACAATGAGCAGTTCTTC; CDR3 protein: CASSLPSGRGYNEQFF
D gene: TRBD1; V gene: TRBV5-6; clone size: .; J gene: TRBJ2-3; CDR3 length: 16; CDR3 DNA: TGTGCCAGCAGCTTGGAGGGACAGATAAACACAGATACGCAGTATTTT; CDR3 protein: CASSLEGQINTDTQYF
D gene: .; V gene: TRBV9; clone size: .; J gene: TRBJ2-5; CDR3 length: 13; CDR3 DNA: TGTGCCAGCAGCGTTTTTAGCGGAGAGACCCAGTACTTC; CDR3 protein: CASSVFSGETQYF
D gene: .; V gene: TRBV14; clone size: .; J gene: TRBJ1-2; CDR3 length: 13; CDR3 DNA: TGTGCCAGCAGCCAATGGTTGGTTTCTGGCTACACCTTC; CDR3 protein: CASSQWLVSGYTF
D gene: .; V gene: TRBV2; clone size: .; J gene: TRBJ1-1; CDR3 length: 14; CDR3 DNA: TGTGCCAGCAGTGAGTCCGAGGGAAACACTGAAGCTTTCTTT; CDR3 protein: CASSESEGNTEAFF
D gene: .; V gene: TRBV12-3/TRBV12-4; clone size: few; J gene: TRBJ2-1; CDR3 length: 12; CDR3 DNA: TGTGCCAGCAGTTTATGGGGTGATGAGCAGTTCTTC; CDR3 protein: CASSLWGDEQFF
D gene: .; V gene: TRBV27; clone size: .; J gene: TRBJ2-1; CDR3 length: 14; CDR3 DNA: TGTGCCAGCAGTTGGTCTAGCGCGTGGAATGAGCAGTTCTTC; CDR3 protein: CASSWSSAWNEQFF
D gene: .; V gene: TRBV3-1; clone size: .; J gene: TRBJ1-1; CDR3 length: 14; CDR3 DNA: TGTGCCAGCAGCCAAGATCCGATGAACACTGAAGCTTTCTTT; CDR3 protein: CASSQDPMNTEAFF
D gene: .; V gene: TRBV3-1; clone size: .; J gene: TRBJ2-5; CDR3 length: 16; CDR3 DNA: TGTGCCAGCACCCCTGACTCTCCCCTAAACCAAGAGACCCAGTACTTC; CDR3 protein: CASTPDSPLNQETQYF
D gene: .; V gene: TRBV4-1; clone size: .; J gene: TRBJ2-1; CDR3 length: 16; CDR3 DNA: TGCGCCAGCAGCCCCCTAGGGGACCACTCCTACAATGAGCAGTTCTTC; CDR3 protein: CASSPLGDHSYNEQFF
D gene: .; V gene: TRBV13; clone size: .; J gene: TRBJ2-3; CDR3 length: 14; CDR3 DNA: TGTGCCAGCAGCCATGGGGGGGCCAGGGATACGCAGTATTTT; CDR3 protein: CASSHGGARDTQYF
D gene: TRBD1; V gene: TRBV28; clone size: .; J gene: TRBJ2-2; CDR3 length: 15; CDR3 DNA: TGTGCCAGCAGTTCCGGACAGGCCCTCACCGGGGAGCTGTTTTTT; CDR3 protein: CASSSGQALTGELFF
D gene: .; V gene: TRBV27; clone size: .; J gene: TRBJ2-3; CDR3 length: 12; CDR3 DNA: TGTGCCAGCAGTTCCTTGTTGGATACGCAGTATTTT; CDR3 protein: CASSSLLDTQYF
D gene: TRBD2; V gene: TRBV10-2; clone size: .; J gene: TRBJ2-5; CDR3 length: 15; CDR3 DNA: TGCGCCAGCAGTGAGTCTGTAGCGGGAGAGGAGACCCAGTACTTC; CDR3 protein: CASSESVAGEETQYF
D gene: .; V gene: TRBV9; clone size: .; J gene: TRBJ2-3; CDR3 length: 16; CDR3 DNA: TGTGCCAGCAGCGTAGTAGATGGGGGAGCGGCAGATACGCAGTATTTT; CDR3 protein: CASSVVDGGAADTQYF
D gene: TRBD2; V gene: TRBV3-1; clone size: .; J gene: TRBJ2-7; CDR3 length: 15; CDR3 DNA: TGTGCCAGCAGCCAAGATCTGGGACTAGCGGAAGAGCAGTACTTC; CDR3 protein: CASSQDLGLAEEQYF
D gene: .; V gene: TRBV4-1; clone size: .; J gene: TRBJ1-2; CDR3 length: 12; CDR3 DNA: TGCGCCAGCAGCCAAGGTGACAGCGGCTACACCTTC; CDR3 protein: CASSQGDSGYTF
D gene: TRBD2; V gene: TRBV28; clone size: .; J gene: TRBJ2-1; CDR3 length: 15; CDR3 DNA: TGTGCCAGCAGTTTCGAACTAGCGGGAGTTGATGAGCAGTTCTTC; CDR3 protein: CASSFELAGVDEQFF
D gene: .; V gene: TRBV27; clone size: .; J gene: TRBJ2-1; CDR3 length: 14; CDR3 DNA: TGTGCCAGCAGCACCCGAGGCCACTACAATGAGCAGTTCTTC; CDR3 protein: CASSTRGHYNEQFF
D gene: .; V gene: TRBV30; clone size: .; J gene: TRBJ2-3; CDR3 length: 10; CDR3 DNA: TGTGCCTGGGAGGCCTCACCGCAGTATTTT; CDR3 protein: CAWEASPQYF
D gene: TRBD1; V gene: TRBV5-4; clone size: .; J gene: TRBJ2-1; CDR3 length: 15; CDR3 DNA: TGTGCCAGCAGCTGGGGGACAGGGCCGCGAGATGAGCAGTTCTTC; CDR3 protein: CASSWGTGPRDEQFF
D gene: .; V gene: TRBV4-1; clone size: once; J gene: TRBJ2-7; CDR3 length: 13; CDR3 DNA: TGCGCCAGCAGCCAAGGATCCGGAGGTGAGCAGTACTTC; CDR3 protein: CASSQGSGGEQYF
D gene: .; V gene: TRBV5-1; clone size: once; J gene: TRBJ2-7; CDR3 length: 14; CDR3 DNA: TGCGCCAGCCGGAGACAGATAGTCTCCTACGAGCAGTACTTC; CDR3 protein: CASRRQIVSYEQYF
D gene: .; V gene: TRBV30; clone size: .; J gene: TRBJ1-1; CDR3 length: 14; CDR3 DNA: TGTGCCTGGAGCGCCGAAGGACAGTACACTGAAGCTTTCTTT; CDR3 protein: CAWSAEGQYTEAFF
D gene: .; V gene: TRBV6-4; clone size: .; J gene: TRBJ2-1; CDR3 length: 14; CDR3 DNA: TGTGCCAGCAGTGACAACAGGGTAGGCAATGAGCAGTTCTTC; CDR3 protein: CASSDNRVGNEQFF
D gene: .; V gene: TRBV20-1; clone size: .; J gene: TRBJ2-1; CDR3 length: 13; CDR3 DNA: TGCAGTGCTAGGTCCGCTTCGACTCCTGAGCAGTTCTTC; CDR3 protein: CSARSASTPEQFF
D gene: TRBD1; V gene: TRBV4-2; clone size: .; J gene: TRBJ1-2; CDR3 length: 16; CDR3 DNA: TGTGCCAGCAGCCCCGAGGACAGGGATGGTTTCTATGGCTACACCTTC; CDR3 protein: CASSPEDRDGFYGYTF
D gene: .; V gene: TRBV27; clone size: .; J gene: TRBJ2-1; CDR3 length: 13; CDR3 DNA: TGTGCCAGCATAGACGGGAGCTTCAATGAGCAGTTCTTC; CDR3 protein: CASIDGSFNEQFF
D gene: .; V gene: TRBV28; clone size: .; J gene: TRBJ2-4; CDR3 length: 16; CDR3 DNA: TGTGCCAGCAGTTTTCTAGGGCTGCAGGGCAAAAACATTCAGTACTTC; CDR3 protein: CASSFLGLQGKNIQYF
D gene: TRBD1; V gene: TRBV29-1; clone size: .; J gene: TRBJ1-1; CDR3 length: 14; CDR3 DNA: TGCAGCGTTTCGTACGACAGGGCTGAGGCTGAAGCTTTCTTT; CDR3 protein: CSVSYDRAEAEAFF
D gene: .; V gene: TRBV13; clone size: .; J gene: TRBJ2-3; CDR3 length: 15; CDR3 DNA: TGTGCCAGCAGCTTGGGACCTCTAAGCACAGATACGCAGTATTTT; CDR3 protein: CASSLGPLSTDTQYF
D gene: .; V gene: TRBV6-6; clone size: .; J gene: TRBJ1-2; CDR3 length: 15; CDR3 DNA: TGTGCCAGCAGTCCCTTTCGTGACACCCTCTATGGCTACACCTTC; CDR3 protein: CASSPFRDTLYGYTF
D gene: .; V gene: TRBV11-2; clone size: .; J gene: TRBJ1-6; CDR3 length: 13; CDR3 DNA: TGTGCCAGCAGCTTAGGAGTCGTTTCACCCCTCCACTTT; CDR3 protein: CASSLGVVSPLHF
D gene: .; V gene: TRBV30; clone size: .; J gene: TRBJ1-2; CDR3 length: 14; CDR3 DNA: TGTGCCTGGAGTGTAGCCGGATACTACTATGGCTACACCTTC; CDR3 protein: CAWSVAGYYYGYTF
D gene: TRBD1; V gene: TRBV12-3/TRBV12-4; clone size: .; J gene: TRBJ1-1; CDR3 length: 15; CDR3 DNA: TGTGCCAGCAGTTTAGCGGGACAGGGGAACACTGAAGCTTTCTTT; CDR3 protein: CASSLAGQGNTEAFF
D gene: .; V gene: TRBV20-1; clone size: .; J gene: TRBJ2-1; CDR3 length: 11; CDR3 DNA: TGCAGTGCTAGAGATCCCAATGAGCAGTTCTTC; CDR3 protein: CSARDPNEQFF
D gene: .; V gene: TRBV12-3/TRBV12-4; clone size: .; J gene: TRBJ2-6; CDR3 length: 14; CDR3 DNA: TGTGCCAGCAGTTCTTACTCTGGGGCCAACGTCCTGACTTTC; CDR3 protein: CASSSYSGANVLTF
D gene: TRBD2; V gene: TRBV7-9; clone size: .; J gene: TRBJ2-5; CDR3 length: 13; CDR3 DNA: TGTGCCAACCAAGCGGGAGTCGAAGAGACCCAGTACTTC; CDR3 protein: CANQAGVEETQYF
D gene: .; V gene: TRBV20-1; clone size: .; J gene: TRBJ2-7; CDR3 length: 13; CDR3 DNA: TGCAGTGCTACGGATTCCGCTTTCTACGAGCAGTACTTC; CDR3 protein: CSATDSAFYEQYF
D gene: TRBD1; V gene: TRBV27; clone size: .; J gene: TRBJ1-2; CDR3 length: 15; CDR3 DNA: TGTGCCAGCAGTTTAGGACAGGGCTGGATCTATGGCTACACCTTC; CDR3 protein: CASSLGQGWIYGYTF
D gene: TRBD2; V gene: TRBV19; clone size: .; J gene: TRBJ2-1; CDR3 length: 14; CDR3 DNA: TGTGCCAGTGGAGACGGGGGGTCCTACAATGAGCAGTTCTTC; CDR3 protein: CASGDGGSYNEQFF
D gene: .; V gene: TRBV28; clone size: once; J gene: TRBJ2-1; CDR3 length: 15; CDR3 DNA: TGTGCCAGCAACCCGGTTGGGGGGAGGTACAATGAGCAGTTCTTC; CDR3 protein: CASNPVGGRYNEQFF